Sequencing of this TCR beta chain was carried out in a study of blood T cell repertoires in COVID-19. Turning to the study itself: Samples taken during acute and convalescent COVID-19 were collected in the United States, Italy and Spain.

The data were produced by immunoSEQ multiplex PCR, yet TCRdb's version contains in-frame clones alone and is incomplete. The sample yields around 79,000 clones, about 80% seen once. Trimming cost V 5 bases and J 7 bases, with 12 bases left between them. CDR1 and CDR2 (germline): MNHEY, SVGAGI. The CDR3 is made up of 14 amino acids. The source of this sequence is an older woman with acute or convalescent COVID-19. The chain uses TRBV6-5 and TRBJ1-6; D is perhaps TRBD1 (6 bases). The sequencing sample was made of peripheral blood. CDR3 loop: CASSHRALNSPLHF. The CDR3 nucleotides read TGTGCCAGCAGTCACAGGGCGCTAAATTCACCCCTCCACTTT.